A single sample gave rise to the 17 T cell receptor beta chains below, sequenced in a study of cytomegalovirus exposure and HLA in healthy donors. Using immunoSEQ multiplex PCR, the repertoire was profiled, and TCRdb retains in-frame clones only, with some absent. The table shows some 59,000 clones, with about nine tenths occurring only once. The material sequenced was PBMCs. All receptors come from a woman aged 18-29 years in good health and CMV-seropositive.

The chain carries TRBV5-1 and TRBJ2-1; TRBD2 matches 7 bases. J lost 0 bases, V lost 1 base, and 7 bases had no gene match. The germline gives CDR1 SGHRS, CDR2 YFSETQ. This CDR3 comprises 17 residues. CDR3 sequence reads: CASSLLGGGRSYNEQFF. CDR3 nucleotide sequence: TGCGCCAGCAGCTTGCTCGGCGGGGGACGCTCCTACAATGAGCAGTTCTTC. Full variable domain (missing parts from reference TRBV5-1 and TRBJ2-1): KAGVTQTPRYLIKTRGQQVTLSCSPISGHRSVSWYQQTPGQGLQFLFEYFSETQRNKGNFPGRFSGRQFSNSRSEMNVSTLELGDSALYLCASSLLGGGRSYNEQFFGPGTRLTVL.

The chain employs TRBV7-8 and TRBJ2-7; 9 nucleotides agree with TRBD2. Germline loops: CDR1 SGHVS, CDR2 FQNEAQ. Unmatched junction bases numbered 3, after V lost 3 bases and J lost 0 bases. The CDR3 is made up of 15 amino acids. The CDR3, as DNA: TGTGCCAGCAGCTTTACTAGCGGGCACTCCTACGAGCAGTACTTC. Protein: CASSFTSGHSYEQYF.

Turning to this clone: The conserved phenylalanine or tryptophan is not found at the CDR3 terminus, so this likely reflects a read error. This chain links TRBV7-9 with TRBJ1-2; D is unresolved. Per the germline V gene, CDR1 is SEHNR and CDR2 is FQNEAQ (reference sequence). Between the trimmed V and J ends, which lost 1 base and 7 bases, there was a span of 16 bases. CDR3 length: 15 residues. CDR3: CASSLVTGSGSGYTL. The CDR3 bases are TGTGCCAGCAGCTTAGTTACGGGTTCGGGTTCTGGCTACACCCTC.

The CDR3 nucleotides are TGTGCCACCAGCCGGGGATTAGCCTACGAGCAGTACTTC. Protein: CATSRGLAYEQYF. The chain combines TRBV27 with TRBJ2-7; tentatively, D is TRBD2 (5 bases). The germline V gene has CDR1 MNHEY and CDR2 SMNVEV (reference sequence). CDR3 length: 13 amino acids. Trimming took 10 bases from V and 2 from J, leaving 15 bases between them.

The chain recombines TRBV6-1 with TRBJ2-3; 7 bases match TRBD2. There are 13 residues in the CDR3. Germline lookup yields CDR1 MNHNS and CDR2 SASEGT. V gave up 7 bases and J gave up 5 bases; unmatched junction bases: 6. In DNA form, the CDR3 reads TGTGCCAGCACCCGGGGGGATCTAGATACGCAGTATTTT. This sequence encodes CASTRGDLDTQYF.

The chain is built from TRBV6-4 and TRBJ1-6; perhaps TRBD1 as D (5 bases). The CDR3 runs 13 residues. Germline lookup yields CDR1 MRHNA and CDR2 SNTAGT. The germline V and J ends were trimmed by 7 bases and 7 bases, with 11 bases remaining between them. In nucleotides, the CDR3 is TGTGCCAGCAAAGGGGATTGGAATTCACCCCTCCACTTT. Protein sequence: CASKGDWNSPLHF.

The genes are TRBV6-1 and TRBJ2-1; 11 nucleotides align to TRBD2. The V gene end was trimmed by 10 bases and the J gene end by 9 bases; junction bases not matched to a gene: 11. Per the germline V gene, CDR1 is MNHNS and CDR2 is SASEGT. The CDR3 is 14 amino acids. The CDR3 protein is CATVPSGGSVEQFF. The CDR3 DNA is TGTGCCACCGTTCCTAGCGGGGGGTCGGTTGAGCAGTTCTTC.

The chain combines TRBV5-1 with TRBJ1-2, with TRBD1 as a possible D gene (6 bases). Germline loops: CDR1 SGHRS, CDR2 YFSETQ. Trimming removed 2 bases from V and 4 bases from J, with 15 bases in between. CDR3 length equals 15 residues. The CDR3 nucleotides read TGCGCCAGCAGCTTTGTTTTCGGACAGAGCTATGGCTACACCTTC. It is translated as CASSFVFGQSYGYTF.

This chain uses TRBV6-1 with TRBJ2-7; 8 positions agree with TRBD1. Germline-derived CDR1 and CDR2 are MNHNS and SASEGT. The CDR3 sequence is 14 residues long. V was pared by 10 bases and J by 7 bases, with 15 bases of the junction left unmatched. The CDR3 DNA reads TGTGCCACCGCCGACAGGGGCCGGTCGGGAGAGCAGTACTTC. It yields the protein CATADRGRSGEQYF.

V and J are TRBV30 and TRBJ2-5, with TRBD2 identical over 9 bases. CDR1 is GTSNPN, CDR2 SVGIG, per germline (reference sequence). V dropped 0 bases and J dropped 3; count of bases not matched to a gene: 2. This CDR3 region has 14 residues. The CDR3 DNA follows: TGTGCCTGGAGTGTCGGGACTAGCAAAGAGACCCAGTACTTC. The encoded protein is CAWSVGTSKETQYF.

The V and J genes are TRBV29-1 and TRBJ2-3; TRBD2 agrees at 11 bases. V shed 1 base, J shed 4 bases, and the junction held 7 bases outside the gene matches. This CDR3 region has 16 residues. The germline V gene has CDR1 SQVTM and CDR2 ANQGSEA. The CDR3 loop reads CSVEGVAGGTSDTQYF. CDR3 coding DNA: TGCAGCGTTGAAGGGGTAGCGGGGGGGACGTCAGATACGCAGTATTTT.

The genes are TRBV6-6 and TRBJ2-3; a weak D match, TRBD2 (5 bases). V lost 8 bases and J 1 base, leaving 7 bases between the germline ends. This CDR3 has 12 amino acids. The germline CDR1 and CDR2 sequences are MNHNY and SVGAGI (reference sequence). The CDR3 DNA reads as TGTGCCAGCCGGGGAGGCACAGATACGCAGTATTTT. It yields the protein CASRGGTDTQYF.

This rearrangement joins TRBV2 to TRBJ2-7, with 9 bases matching TRBD1. Trimming at V came to 6 bases and at J to 2 bases, leaving 8 bases not matched to a gene. Germline V gene sequence: CDR1 SNHLY, CDR2 FYNNEI. CDR3 length equals 15 residues. This chain's CDR3 is CASSGRDRAAYEQYF. The CDR3 DNA reads as TGTGCCAGCAGCGGAAGGGACAGGGCGGCCTACGAGCAGTACTTC.

The rearrangement links TRBV7-9 to TRBJ2-5; TRBD2 matches at 12 bases. The CDR3 has 16 amino acids. Germline V gene sequence: CDR1 SEHNR, CDR2 FQNEAQ (reference sequence). The junction had 6 bases not matched to a gene; V was cut back by 4 bases and J by 3 bases. CDR3 DNA sequence: TGTGCCAGCAGCTCTCTAGCGGGGGGGCGGGAAGAGACCCAGTACTTC. It encodes CASSSLAGGREETQYF.

This clone has just one count. This chain joins TRBV6-6 and TRBJ2-1, with D tentatively TRBD1 (5 bases). This CDR3 comprises 14 residues. The germline V and J ends were trimmed by 0 bases and 5 bases, with 8 bases remaining between them. Germline lookup yields CDR1 MNHNY and CDR2 SVGAGI (reference sequence). The CDR3 sequence is CASSYSSRDNEQFF. The CDR3, as DNA: TGTGCCAGCAGTTACTCGAGCAGGGACAATGAGCAGTTCTTC.

V gene TRBV7-3 combines with J gene TRBJ1-1; D is unclear. Trimming stripped 2 bases from V and 7 bases from J, with 5 bases between. The CDR3 covers 11 residues. Germline CDR1 reads SGHTA; CDR2 reads FQGTGA. For the CDR3, the DNA is TGTGCCAGCAGCTTAGGCGGTGAAGCTTTCTTT. Translating gives CASSLGGEAFF.

V gene TRBV5-5 combines with J gene TRBJ2-1; D might be TRBD2 (6 bases). Germline values: CDR1 SGHKS, CDR2 YYEKEE (reference sequence). CDR3 length equals 15 residues. Trimming stripped 2 bases from V and 5 bases from J, with 14 bases between. The CDR3 protein is CASSFWPRGDNEQFF. Here the CDR3 DNA reads TGTGCCAGCAGCTTCTGGCCGCGGGGTGACAATGAGCAGTTCTTC.